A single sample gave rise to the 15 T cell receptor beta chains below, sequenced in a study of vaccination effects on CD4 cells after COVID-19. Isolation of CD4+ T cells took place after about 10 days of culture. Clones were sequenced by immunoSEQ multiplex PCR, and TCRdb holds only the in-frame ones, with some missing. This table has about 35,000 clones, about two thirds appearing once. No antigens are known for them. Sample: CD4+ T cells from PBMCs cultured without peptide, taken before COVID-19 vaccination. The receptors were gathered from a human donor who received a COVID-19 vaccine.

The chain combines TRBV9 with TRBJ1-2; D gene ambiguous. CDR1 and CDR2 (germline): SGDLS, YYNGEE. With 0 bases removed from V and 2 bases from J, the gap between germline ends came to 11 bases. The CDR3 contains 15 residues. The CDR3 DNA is TGTGCCAGCAGCGTAGAATCCGTATTAAACTATGGCTACACCTTC. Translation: CASSVESVLNYGYTF.

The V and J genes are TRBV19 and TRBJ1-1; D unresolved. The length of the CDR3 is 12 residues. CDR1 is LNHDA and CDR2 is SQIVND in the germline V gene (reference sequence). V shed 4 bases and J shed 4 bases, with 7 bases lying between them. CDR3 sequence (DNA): TGTGCCAGTAGTAGGCGGGGCACTGAAGCTTTCTTT. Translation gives CASSRRGTEAFF.

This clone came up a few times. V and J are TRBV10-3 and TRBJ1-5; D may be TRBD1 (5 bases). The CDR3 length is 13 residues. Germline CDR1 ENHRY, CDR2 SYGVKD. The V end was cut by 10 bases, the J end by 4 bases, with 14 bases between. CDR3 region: CATRGGENQPQHF. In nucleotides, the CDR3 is TGTGCCACAAGGGGCGGGGAAAATCAGCCCCAGCATTTT.

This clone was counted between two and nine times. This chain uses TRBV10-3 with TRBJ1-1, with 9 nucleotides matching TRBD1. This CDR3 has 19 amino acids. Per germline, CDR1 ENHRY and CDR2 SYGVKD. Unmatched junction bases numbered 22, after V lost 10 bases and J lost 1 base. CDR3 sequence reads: CATSGSRDREGFANTEAFF. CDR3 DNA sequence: TGTGCCACATCGGGCAGTCGGGACAGGGAAGGATTTGCGAACACTGAAGCTTTCTTT.

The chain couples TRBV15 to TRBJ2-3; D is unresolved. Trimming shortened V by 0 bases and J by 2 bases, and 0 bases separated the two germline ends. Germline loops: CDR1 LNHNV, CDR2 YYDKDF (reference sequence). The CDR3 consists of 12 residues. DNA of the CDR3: TGTGCCACCAGCAGAGACACAGATACGCAGTATTTT. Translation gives CATSRDTDTQYF.

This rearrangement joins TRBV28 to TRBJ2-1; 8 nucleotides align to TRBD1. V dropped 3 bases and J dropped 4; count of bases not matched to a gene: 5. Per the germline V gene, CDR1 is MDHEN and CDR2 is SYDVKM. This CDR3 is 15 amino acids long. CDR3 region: CASSLQGANYNEQFF. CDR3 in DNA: TGTGCCAGCAGTTTGCAGGGGGCGAATTACAATGAGCAGTTCTTC.

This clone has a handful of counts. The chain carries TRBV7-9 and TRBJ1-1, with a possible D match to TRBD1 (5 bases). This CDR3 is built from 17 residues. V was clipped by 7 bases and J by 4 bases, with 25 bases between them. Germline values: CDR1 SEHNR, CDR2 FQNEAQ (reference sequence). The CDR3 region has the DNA TGTGCCAGCAACCATATACCGGGGGACCGGGAGGGCACTGAAGCTTTCTTT. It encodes CASNHIPGDREGTEAFF.

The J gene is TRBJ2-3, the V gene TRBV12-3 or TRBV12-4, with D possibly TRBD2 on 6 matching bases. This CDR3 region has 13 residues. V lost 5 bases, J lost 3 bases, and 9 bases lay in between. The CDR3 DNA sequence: TGTGCCAGCAGTCAGGAGGGTACAGATACGCAGTATTTT. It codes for CASSQEGTDTQYF.

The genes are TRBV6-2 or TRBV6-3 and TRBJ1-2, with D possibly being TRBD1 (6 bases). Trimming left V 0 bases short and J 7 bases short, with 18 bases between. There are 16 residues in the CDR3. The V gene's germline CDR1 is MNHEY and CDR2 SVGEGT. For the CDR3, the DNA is TGTGCCAGCAGTTACTCAAAGGGGGAAACGAGGAGTGGCTACACCTTC. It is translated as CASSYSKGETRSGYTF.

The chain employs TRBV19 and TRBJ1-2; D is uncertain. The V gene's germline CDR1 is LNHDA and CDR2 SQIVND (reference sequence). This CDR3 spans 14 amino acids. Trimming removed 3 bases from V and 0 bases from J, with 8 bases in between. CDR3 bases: TGTGCCAGTAGTATCTCCACAGCTAACTATGGCTACACCTTC. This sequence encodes CASSISTANYGYTF. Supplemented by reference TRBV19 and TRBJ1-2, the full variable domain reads DGGITQSPKYLFRKEGQNVTLSCEQNLNHDAMYWYRQDPGQGLRLIYYSQIVNDFQKGDIAEGYSVSREKKESFPLTVTSAQKNPTAFYLCASSISTANYGYTFGSGTRLTVV.

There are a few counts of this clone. CDR3 DNA sequence: TGTGCCAGCAGCTTAGTGGGGGTCAGTAGCAATCAGCCCCAGCATTTT. Protein product: CASSLVGVSSNQPQHF. The genes are TRBV7-2 and TRBJ1-5, with D perhaps TRBD1 (5 bases). There are 16 residues in the CDR3. Between the trimmed V and J ends, which lost 1 base and 0 bases, there was a span of 10 bases. CDR1 SGHTA and CDR2 FQGNSA come from the germline V gene.

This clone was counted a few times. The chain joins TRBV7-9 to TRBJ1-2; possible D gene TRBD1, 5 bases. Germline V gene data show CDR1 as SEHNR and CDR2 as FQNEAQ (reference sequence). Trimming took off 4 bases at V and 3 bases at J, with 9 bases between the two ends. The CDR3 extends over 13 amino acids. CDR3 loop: CASSSTTDYGYTF. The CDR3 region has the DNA TGTGCCAGCAGCTCGACGACAGACTATGGCTACACCTTC.

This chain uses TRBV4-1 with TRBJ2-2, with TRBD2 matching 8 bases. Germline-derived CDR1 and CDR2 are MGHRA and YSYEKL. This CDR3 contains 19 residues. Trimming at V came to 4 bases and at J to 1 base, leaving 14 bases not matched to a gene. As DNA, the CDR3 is TGCGCCAGCAGCCCGGGGGGGGCGCCGGGCCCCGTGAACACCGGGGAGCTGTTTTTT. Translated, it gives CASSPGGAPGPVNTGELFF.

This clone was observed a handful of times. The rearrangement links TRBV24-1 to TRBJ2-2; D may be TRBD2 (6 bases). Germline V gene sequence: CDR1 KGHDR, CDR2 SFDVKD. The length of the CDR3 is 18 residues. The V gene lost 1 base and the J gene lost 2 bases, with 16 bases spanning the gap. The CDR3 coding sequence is TGTGCCACCAGTGATTTTCGTGGGAGGCCCGATAACACCGGGGAGCTGTTTTTT. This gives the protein CATSDFRGRPDNTGELFF.

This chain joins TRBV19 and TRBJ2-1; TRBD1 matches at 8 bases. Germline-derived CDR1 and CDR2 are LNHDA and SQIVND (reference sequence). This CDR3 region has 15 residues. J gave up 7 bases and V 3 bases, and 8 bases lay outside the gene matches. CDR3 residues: CASSISQGARNEQFF. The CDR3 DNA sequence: TGTGCCAGTAGTATCTCCCAGGGGGCGAGGAATGAGCAGTTCTTC.